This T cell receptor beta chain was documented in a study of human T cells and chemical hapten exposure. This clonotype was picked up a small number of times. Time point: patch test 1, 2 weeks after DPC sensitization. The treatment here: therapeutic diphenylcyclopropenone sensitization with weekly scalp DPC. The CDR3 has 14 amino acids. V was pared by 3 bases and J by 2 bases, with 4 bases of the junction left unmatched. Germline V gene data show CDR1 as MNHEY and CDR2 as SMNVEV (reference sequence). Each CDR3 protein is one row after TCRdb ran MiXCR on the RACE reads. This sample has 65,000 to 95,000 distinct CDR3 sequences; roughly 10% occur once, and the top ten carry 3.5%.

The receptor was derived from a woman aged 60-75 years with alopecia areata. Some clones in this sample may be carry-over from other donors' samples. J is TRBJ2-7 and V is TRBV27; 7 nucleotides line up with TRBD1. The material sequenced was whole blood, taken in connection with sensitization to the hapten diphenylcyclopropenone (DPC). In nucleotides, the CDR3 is TGTGCCAGCAGTTTCAAGACAGGGACCTACGAGCAGTACTTC. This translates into CASSFKTGTYEQYF.